The entry below describes one T cell receptor (beta chain). There is no known antigen for this receptor. At one end, the junction sequence differs from germline, possibly due to a read error. Library creation used the immunoSEQ multiplex PCR assay. A mixture of 60 forward primers for TCR Vbeta segments and 13 reverse primers for TCR Jbeta segments was used in the multiplex PCR. The CDR3 region of rearranged TCR beta genes was amplified from genomic DNA with a multiplex PCR assay. On the Illumina HiSeq System, the amplified TCR beta libraries were sequenced as 87-base-pair reads. The source study handled its data this way. In a later analysis, around 80 million unique TCR beta chains were counted across the roughly 670 repertoires, and roughly 11 million of these chains were shared by at least two donors. A nearest-neighbor algorithm error-corrected the raw reads and collapsed the reads into unique sequences, merging closely related sequences to remove PCR and sequencing errors. V, D and J gene segments were assigned by aligning CDR3 sequences to IMGT reference sequences. For a sequence to be retained, at least a six-nucleotide match to both a V gene segment and a J gene segment was required. A rearrangement was called productive if the CDR3 had no stop codons and remained in frame with V and J, and every other rearrangement was called non-productive. Following IMGT convention, CDR3 was defined as the stretch from the second conserved V-encoded cysteine to the conserved J-encoded phenylalanine. In an earlier analysis of around 600 of the donors, sequences lacking an unambiguous match to a single V gene segment were excluded. An earlier analysis of a few hundred of the donors called V segments functional above 56.7% productive rearrangements and segregating when the between-donor standard deviation exceeded 5%. A statistical classification framework was built to diagnose cytomegalovirus status from the catalog of TCR beta chain sequences. A later analysis assigned V and J genes by comparing TCR nucleotide sequences with IMGT/GENE-DB human TR gene sequences. The TCRdist pipeline was used in a later analysis to assign CDR3 sequences and most-parsimonious VDJ recombination scenarios. In a later analysis, every TCR beta chain was defined by the combination of its CDR3 amino acid sequence and its V-gene family, and reads without a unique V-gene family were dropped. As a way to deal with suspected cross-contamination and a sequencing artifact, a later analysis dropped hundreds of nucleotide sequences that were highly shared and had low generation probability. A later analysis calculated a clonal expansion index for each public chain from normalized within-repertoire ranks of inferred template counts. A later analysis computed generation probabilities with a VDJ recombination model fitted to out-of-frame rearrangements, and checked the results against IGoR. A later analysis scored TCR-TCR, TCR-HLA and TCR-CMV co-occurrence with hypergeometric tests, applying a repertoire-size bias correction to TCR pairs. A later analysis estimated false discovery rates by permuting HLA or CMV assignments 20 times. In a later analysis, co-occurring TCRs were grouped with DBSCAN, and TCRdist sequence similarity was added when clustering was performed within HLA-allele-positive subsets. Repertoires with fewer than 30,000 or more than 120,000 public chains were left out of co-occurrence clustering, as were five repertoires with anomalous nucleotide sharing. The table was pulled from immuneACCESS by TCRdb, which kept in-frame rearrangements only. Such tables lose some clones; where checked, under half of the loss comes from unresolved V genes, and the rest has no known cause. D and trimming were read from the DNA, whereas the V and J calls and clone size are those reported in that table. The sample table holds 100,000 to 150,000 clones, of which around 84% were seen once. The ten largest make up approximately 6% of the sample.

This sample stems from a study of cytomegalovirus exposure and HLA in healthy donors (dated by TCRdb to 2017 to 2019). For the wider study: In an earlier analysis of under 750 of the donors, 276 Gb of sequence data and about 110 million unique TCR beta sequences from 150 million to 200 million T cells were reported. A later genetic analysis took genome-wide SNP genotypes for about three fifths of the 666 donors and used that subset as a discovery cohort. In the later analysis, no new phenotypic data were used to find candidate immune exposures; instead, reliance was placed on TCR beta sequences and their occurrence across donors. Roughly five DR-DQ haplotypes were handled as single units for association and clustering because linkage in the cohort was strong. The aim of the study was to test whether cataloging public T cell receptors could identify signatures of past pathogen exposure. Typing coverage varied by locus: roughly 629-640 donors for A, B, C, DRB1 and DQB1; more than 500 for DQA1; about 590 for DPA1; approximately 470 for DPB1. High-throughput TCR immunosequencing, statistical association of individual TCRs with disease status, and machine learning were combined to predict cytomegalovirus infection status. The T cell repertoires of 666 subjects were profiled by immunosequencing and related to cytomegalovirus serostatus. Donor age, sex, ethnicity and CMV serostatus were compiled alongside the repertoire data. Roughly 300 gigabases of sequencing data and about 92 million unique TCR sequences made up an early release that covered several hundred HLA-typed donors. HLA typing included class I and class II loci at four-digit resolution. Of the roughly 400 genotyped donors, roughly 80% fell in the genetic ancestry cluster associated with self-reported Caucasian donors. On average, 235,054 unique TCR beta nucleotide sequences were sequenced per donor among a few hundred genotyped donors of the cohort, with around 19% of those sequences being non-productive. In a later analysis, previously published TCR beta repertoires from several hundred donors were re-analyzed and high-resolution HLA genotyping was added so that TCR occurrence patterns could be studied. Every discovery cohort repertoire had been produced on one sequencing platform. In addition to the first cohort of several hundred subjects, a separate validation cohort of 120 different subjects was used. In an earlier analysis of a few hundred of the donors, high-throughput TCR beta sequencing was used to judge whether each TCR beta V gene segment behaved as functional or pseudogenic.

Overall study results and their limits: The classifier was reported to diagnose cytomegalovirus status with high specificity and sensitivity in both the original cohort and the validation cohort. A cluster of highly shared sequence variants was judged likely to represent a technical artifact of the sequencing pipeline. In this cohort, only TCR beta chains were sequenced, and detectable features were limited by the absence of alpha or paired-chain data. A further reported finding was that TCR beta sequences accurately predicted the HLA-A and HLA-B alleles for most subjects in the first cohort. Most TCR sequences were observed very rarely across donors, whereas some public TCRs were present in many individuals. In an earlier analysis of 450 to 750 of the donors, most TCR beta V segments appeared in productive rearrangements about 87% or about 30% of the time, broadly matching IMGT annotations. In vitro tests confirmed that a few of the cytomegalovirus-associated TCR beta chains recognize cytomegalovirus antigens. V-gene and J-gene trimming of TCR beta chains was associated with a missense DCLRE1C variant in a later genetic analysis, and the association was replicated in an independent cohort. According to a later analysis, parvovirus B19, influenza, CMV and Epstein-Barr virus appeared linked to several top co-occurrence clusters. In a later genetic analysis, fewer N-insertions in productive TCRs were reported among donors in an Asian-associated ancestry cluster than the approximately 710-donor mean. In a later analysis, 15,000 to 20,000 TCR beta sequences were associated with specific HLA alleles at a false discovery rate of 0.05. Presence/absence analyses assumed roughly uniform sequencing depth across donors, an assumption that may not hold. Some 16 rarely observed V segments, including chromosome 9 orphons, were excluded from the earlier analysis of approximately 500 of the donors because counts were too low. According to a later analysis, most CMV-associated TCR beta chains appeared to be HLA-restricted, and the HLA associations seemed to be driven largely by CMV exposure. The study listed approximately 150 TCR beta chains as associated with cytomegalovirus. Because the 87-base-pair reads could not distinguish some IMGT-functional V segments, including TRBV6-2 and TRBV6-3, those segments were excluded. In a later analysis, the rate of TCR association differed among HLA loci, with DRB1 alleles having the most associated TCRs and HLA-C alleles having the fewest. Correlated functional status among segregating V segments might be attributable to linkage disequilibrium, but an unknown experimental factor could not be ruled out. Because some donors lacked HLA typing at each locus, the association tests relied only on the typed subset. Assigning TCR associations to individual alleles was difficult when HLA alleles, especially DR and DQ, strongly co-occurred. Compared with equally common non-associated chains, HLA-associated TCR beta chains in a later analysis were more clonally expanded and had lower generation probabilities. According to the authors, the approach could potentially be generalized to other disease states and immunological phenotypes. Immune exposure information for the cohort was limited to CMV serostatus.

The cohort comprised approximately 700 healthy bone marrow donors. At the time of sampling, every cohort member was nominally healthy, though immune exposures that went unrecorded were likely present. The donor tested CMV seronegative, placing the donor among the roughly 400 seronegative members of the cohort. Every donor gave a peripheral blood sample, and the peripheral blood mononuclear cells from that sample were used for TCR beta sequencing. Genomic DNA extraction from the blood cell samples was performed with the Qiagen DNeasy Blood Extraction Kit. Per the germline V gene (reference sequence), SEHNR is the CDR1 and FQNEAQ is the CDR2. The cysteine opens and the phenylalanine closes a CDR3 of 16 amino acids. The entry retains the CDR3 DNA only, 48 bases that are in frame from base 1.

The material sequenced was PBMCs. This TCR was recovered from a woman aged 40 to 50 in good health and CMV-seronegative. Recombination connected TRBV7-9 to TRBJ2-5; TRBD2 lines up with 7 middle nucleotides. The CDR3: CSSSSPRTRRGETQYF. Read as DNA, the sequence is TGTTCCAGCAGCTCGCCCCGGACTAGACGGGGAGAGACCCAGTACTTC.